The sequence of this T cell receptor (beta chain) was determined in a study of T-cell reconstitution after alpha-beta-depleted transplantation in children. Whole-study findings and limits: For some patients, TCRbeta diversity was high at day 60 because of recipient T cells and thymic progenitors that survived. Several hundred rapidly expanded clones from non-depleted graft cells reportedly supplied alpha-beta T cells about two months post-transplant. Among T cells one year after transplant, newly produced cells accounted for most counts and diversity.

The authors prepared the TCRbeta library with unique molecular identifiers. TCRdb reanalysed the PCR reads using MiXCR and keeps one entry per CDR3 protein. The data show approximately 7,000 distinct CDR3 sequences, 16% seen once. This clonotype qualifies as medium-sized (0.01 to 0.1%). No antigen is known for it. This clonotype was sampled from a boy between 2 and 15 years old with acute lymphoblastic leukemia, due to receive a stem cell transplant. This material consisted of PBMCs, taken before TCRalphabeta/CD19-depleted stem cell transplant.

CDR3 sequence: CASTYRDHEQYF. The CDR3 DNA is TGTGCCAGCACCTACAGGGACCACGAGCAGTACTTC. This chain links TRBV5-6 with TRBJ2-7, with D perhaps matching TRBD1 (6 bases). Germline V CDR1 and CDR2: SGHDT, YYEEEE. The CDR3 is 12 residues long. V was cut by 6 bases and J by 5 bases, with 12 bases left in between. Looking up the rest from reference TRBV5-6 and TRBJ2-7 gives the full variable domain: DAGVTQSPTHLIKTRGQQVTLRCSPKSGHDTVSWYQQALGQGPQFIFQYYEEEERQRGNFPDRFSGHQFPNYSSELNVNALLLGDSALYLCASTYRDHEQYFGPGTRLTVT.